This T cell receptor (beta chain) was identified during a study of post-analysis software for immune sequencing data. Study-wide context: Clinical courses comprised relapsing-remitting, secondary progressive and progressive-relapsing multiple sclerosis.

The authors incorporated unique molecular identifiers into the TCR beta cDNA libraries. A single record per CDR3 protein comes from TCRdb applying MiXCR to the PCR reads. The data hold about 210,000 distinct CDR3 sequences, with 29% observed a single time. General study results and limits: Patients used about five TRBV segments, including TRBV5-6, TRBV5-1 and TRBV20-1, more often than controls. Normalized Chao1 diversity was significantly lower in multiple sclerosis patients than in controls.

Trimming removed 6 bases at V and 6 bases at J, with 13 bases between. Germline V gene data show CDR1 as SGHDT and CDR2 as YYEEEE. The CDR3 covers 12 residues. This clonotype was detected a few times. Its antigen is as yet unknown. This clonotype originated in a girl aged 2-17 years with multiple sclerosis. Source material: blood. This chain uses TRBV5-6 with TRBJ2-7; tentatively, D is TRBD2 (6 bases). The CDR3 reads CASTAGLSEQYF. CDR3 nucleotides: TGTGCCAGCACCGCGGGGCTTTCCGAGCAGTACTTC. Supplemented by reference TRBV5-6 and TRBJ2-7, the full variable domain reads DAGVTQSPTHLIKTRGQQVTLRCSPKSGHDTVSWYQQALGQGPQFIFQYYEEEERQRGNFPDRFSGHQFPNYSSELNVNALLLGDSALYLCASTAGLSEQYFGPGTRLTVT.